The source of this T cell receptor (beta chain) is a study of cytomegalovirus exposure and HLA in healthy donors. Study findings and constraints: The study designated 150 or so TCR beta chains cytomegalovirus-associated. In all likelihood, a cluster of highly shared sequence variants was a sequencing artifact. Specific recognition of CMV antigens was confirmed in vitro for a few chains (all CMV-associated). For TCR beta chains, V- and J-gene trimming was later linked to a missense DCLRE1C variant.

Comment on this clone: Its antigen is unknown.

V dropped 0 bases and J dropped 7; count of bases not matched to a gene: 17. Germline loops: CDR1 GTSNPN, CDR2 SVGIG (reference sequence). CDR3 size: 17 residues. Researchers ran the PCR with 60 Vbeta and 13 Jbeta primers. The protocol was immunoSEQ multiplex PCR, while the TCRdb copy is restricted to in-frame clones and leaves out a portion. The repertoire has 70,000 to 90,000 clones, around 80% of them found once; the top ten carry over 15%. The TCR was taken from a man between 65 and 79 years old in good health and CMV-seropositive. V gene TRBV30 combines with J gene TRBJ1-2, with TRBD1 matching 7 bases. Sequencing was carried out using PBMCs. For the CDR3, the DNA is TGTGCCTGGAGTGTTGGGGGTGGAGGGGGCGCATTCAGTGGCTACACCTTC. This codes for CAWSVGGGGGAFSGYTF. Variable domain in full (rest from reference TRBV30 and TRBJ1-2): SQTIHQWPATLVQPVGSPLSLECTVEGTSNPNLYWYRQAAGRGLQLLFYSVGIGQISSEVPQNLSASRPQDRQFILSSKKLLLSDSGFYLCAWSVGGGGGAFSGYTFGSGTRLTVV.